Listed below are T cell receptor beta chains from one sample, sequenced in a study of blood T cell repertoires in COVID-19. Repertoires were generated with immunoSEQ multiplex PCR, while TCRdb's copy carries only in-frame clones and drops some. Here the sample spans about 150,000 clones, roughly 88% being singletons. Sequenced input: peripheral blood. The receptors derive from a woman aged 55-70 years with COVID-19, enrolled during active disease. Both conserved end residues are part of each CDR3. D genes are given only for firm matches. Only part of the rows carry a size: once, few, many, or a class if the clone is expanded.

TRBJ2-5,.,TRBV5-1,.,CASSLVESEQETQYF,TGCGCCAGCAGCTTGGTAGAGTCCGAGCAAGAGACCCAGTACTTC
TRBJ1-6,.,TRBV18,TRBD1,CASSTTGDLNSPLHF,TGTGCCAGCTCAACAACAGGGGACCTTAATTCACCCCTCCACTTT
TRBJ1-2,.,TRBV6-5,TRBD1,CASRLGQGVYGYTF,TGTGCCAGCAGATTGGGACAGGGTGTCTATGGCTACACCTTC
TRBJ1-1,.,TRBV29-1,.,CSGGEGMNTEAFF,TGCAGCGGTGGGGAGGGGATGAACACTGAAGCTTTCTTT
TRBJ1-3,.,TRBV2,.,CASSKDRRSGNTIYF,TGTGCCAGCAGTAAAGACAGGCGCTCTGGAAACACCATATATTTT
TRBJ1-3,.,TRBV19,TRBD1,CASTLTGTDLSGNTIYF,TGTGCCAGTACCTTAACCGGGACAGACCTCTCTGGAAACACCATATATTTT
TRBJ1-5,few,TRBV7-9,.,CASSLGRDQPQHF,TGTGCCAGCAGCTTAGGCAGGGATCAGCCCCAGCATTTT
TRBJ1-3,.,TRBV6-6,.,CASSQGGSGNTIYF,TGTGCCAGCAGTCAAGGGGGATCTGGAAACACCATATATTTT
TRBJ1-6,.,TRBV7-8,.,CASSLEGVGPLHF,TGTGCCAGCAGCTTAGAGGGGGTCGGACCCCTCCACTTT
TRBJ2-3,.,TRBV20-1,TRBD2,CSASVAGGGDTQYF,TGCAGTGCTAGTGTAGCGGGGGGAGGAGATACGCAGTATTTT
TRBJ1-2,.,TRBV10-2,.,CASKREDYGYTF,TGCGCCAGCAAGAGGGAGGACTATGGCTACACCTTC
TRBJ2-5,.,TRBV3-1/TRBV3-2,TRBD2,CASSPRDGGREETQYF,TGTGCCAGCAGCCCCAGGGATGGGGGGAGGGAAGAGACCCAGTACTTC
TRBJ1-2,.,TRBV6-5,TRBD1,CASSYHIPQGDYGYTF,TGTGCCAGCAGTTACCATATCCCACAGGGGGACTATGGCTACACCTTC
TRBJ1-4,.,TRBV30,TRBD1,CAWATGTGYEKLFF,TGTGCCTGGGCCACCGGGACAGGGTATGAAAAACTGTTTTTT
TRBJ1-2,.,TRBV15,TRBD1,CATSLDRGRGYTF,TGTGCCACCAGCCTAGACAGGGGTCGGGGCTACACCTTC
TRBJ1-2,.,TRBV5-4,.,CASSPEGEGNYGYTF,TGTGCCAGCAGCCCCGAGGGGGAGGGGAACTATGGCTACACCTTC
TRBJ2-3,.,TRBV10-1,TRBD1,CASSGEGAGTQYF,TGCGCCAGCAGTGGCGAGGGGGCCGGGACGCAGTATTTT
TRBJ2-7,.,TRBV12-5,.,CASGLTSYEQYF,TGTGCTAGTGGTTTGACTTCCTACGAGCAGTACTTC
TRBJ1-2,.,TRBV2,.,CASSEGDNYGYTF,TGTGCCAGCAGTGAGGGAGACAACTATGGCTACACCTTC
TRBJ1-1,.,TRBV14,TRBD1,CASSQGTGSAFF,TGTGCCAGCAGCCAAGGGACAGGGTCGGCTTTCTTT
TRBJ1-1,.,TRBV11-3,.,CASSFDRNTEAFF,TGTGCCAGCAGCTTCGACAGGAACACTGAAGCTTTCTTT
TRBJ1-1,.,TRBV7-9,.,CASSLGQFAEAFF,TGTGCCAGCAGCTTAGGGCAGTTCGCTGAAGCTTTCTTT
TRBJ1-5,.,TRBV6-1,.,CASSETGSLNQPQHF,TGTGCCAGCAGTGAAACAGGGTCTTTAAATCAGCCCCAGCATTTT
TRBJ1-2,few,TRBV4-1,.,CASSQKGGGDYGYTF,TGCGCCAGCAGCCAGAAGGGAGGAGGAGACTATGGCTACACCTTC
TRBJ1-4,.,TRBV11-2,.,CASSLDTGGKNEKLFF,TGTGCCAGCAGCTTAGATACCGGGGGAAAGAATGAAAAACTGTTTTTT
TRBJ1-4,.,TRBV11-2,TRBD1,CASSSAGTGREKLFF,TGTGCCAGCAGCTCCGCCGGGACAGGGAGGGAAAAACTGTTTTTT
TRBJ2-5,once,TRBV18,TRBD1,CASSPTTGEETQYF,TGTGCCAGCTCACCAACGACAGGGGAGGAGACCCAGTACTTC
TRBJ1-2,.,TRBV7-2,TRBD1,CASSLVQGGDYGYTF,TGTGCCAGCAGCTTAGTACAGGGGGGTGACTATGGCTACACCTTC
TRBJ2-1,.,TRBV4-1,.,CASSQGTQGYYNEQFF,TGCGCCAGCAGCCAAGGTACCCAGGGCTACTACAATGAGCAGTTCTTC
TRBJ2-3,.,TRBV7-8,.,CASSLVTGASTDTQYF,TGTGCCAGCAGCTTAGTAACGGGTGCAAGCACAGATACGCAGTATTTT
TRBJ1-2,.,TRBV12-5,TRBD1,CASGSLGTGYGYTF,TGTGCTAGTGGTTCACTGGGGACAGGGTATGGCTACACCTTC
TRBJ2-2,.,TRBV4-1,.,CASSQGGVGELFF,TGCGCCAGCAGCCAAGGGGGCGTCGGGGAGCTGTTTTTT
TRBJ2-7,.,TRBV5-1,TRBD1,CASSLGTGGYEQYF,TGCGCCAGCAGCTTGGGGACAGGGGGTTACGAGCAGTACTTC
TRBJ2-3,.,TRBV9,.,CASSVISRLTDTQYF,TGTGCCAGCAGCGTAATATCCCGACTCACAGATACGCAGTATTTT
TRBJ2-3,.,TRBV5-4,TRBD1,CASSLPGQAEDTQYF,TGTGCCAGCAGCTTGCCTGGACAGGCGGAAGATACGCAGTATTTT
TRBJ1-1,.,TRBV7-9,TRBD1,CASSPTGQGLTEAFF,TGTGCCAGCAGCCCAACCGGACAGGGGCTCACTGAAGCTTTCTTT
TRBJ2-5,.,TRBV7-3,TRBD1,CASSVGGQNQETQYF,TGTGCCAGCAGCGTTGGGGGACAGAACCAAGAGACCCAGTACTTC
TRBJ1-6,.,TRBV6-5,.,CASSFGGGMWNSPLHF,TGTGCCAGCAGTTTTGGGGGGGGCATGTGGAATTCACCCCTCCACTTT
TRBJ2-5,once,TRBV11-3,.,CASSLSPGETQYF,TGTGCCAGCAGCTTATCCCCCGGGGAGACCCAGTACTTC
TRBJ2-2,.,TRBV4-1,TRBD2,CASSQTTLAGVDTGELFF,TGCGCCAGCAGCCAGACCACACTAGCGGGGGTTGACACCGGGGAGCTGTTTTTT
TRBJ1-5,.,TRBV6-6,TRBD1,CASSPDRRNQPQHF,TGTGCCAGCAGTCCGGACAGGAGGAATCAGCCCCAGCATTTT
TRBJ2-2,.,TRBV5-1,.,CASSLSTGLHTGELFF,TGCGCCAGCAGCCTTTCCACGGGACTTCATACCGGGGAGCTGTTTTTT
TRBJ1-3,.,TRBV30,.,CAWSVPGAGNTIYF,TGTGCCTGGAGTGTACCAGGGGCTGGAAACACCATATATTTT
TRBJ2-5,.,TRBV9,.,CASSTTGWETQYF,TGTGCCAGCAGCACAACAGGTTGGGAGACCCAGTACTTC
TRBJ1-2,.,TRBV7-3,.,CASSAHMEGSYTF,TGTGCCAGCAGCGCGCACATGGAGGGCAGCTACACCTTC
TRBJ2-1,.,TRBV9,.,CASSEFVGGLGNEQFF,TGTGCCAGCAGCGAGTTTGTTGGGGGGTTGGGGAATGAGCAGTTCTTC
TRBJ2-1,.,TRBV5-4,.,CASSLELAGNEQFF,TGTGCCAGCAGCTTGGAGCTAGCAGGCAATGAGCAGTTCTTC
TRBJ1-2,.,TRBV5-3,TRBD1,CARSYPSGTGDYGYTF,TGTGCCAGAAGCTATCCCTCCGGGACAGGGGACTATGGCTACACCTTC
TRBJ1-2,once,TRBV12-3/TRBV12-4,.,CASYGENRGYTF,TGTGCCTCTTATGGAGAAAACAGGGGCTACACCTTC
TRBJ1-1,.,TRBV7-9,.,CASSLDSSGTEAFF,TGTGCCAGCAGCTTAGACTCGAGTGGCACTGAAGCTTTCTTT
TRBJ1-3,.,TRBV7-9,TRBD1,CASSLGDRAGNTIYF,TGTGCCAGCAGCTTAGGCGACAGGGCCGGAAACACCATATATTTT
TRBJ1-2,.,TRBV9,.,CASSVAPRISYGYTF,TGTGCCAGCAGCGTAGCCCCGCGGATAAGCTATGGCTACACCTTC